This T cell receptor beta chain appears in the sequencing data of a study of T cells in localized non-small cell lung cancer. The data were produced by immunoSEQ multiplex PCR, yet TCRdb's version contains in-frame clones alone and is incomplete. Here the sample spans some 900 clones, 25% to 30% being singletons. Germline assignment: CDR1 SQVTM and CDR2 ANQGSEA. V gave up 1 base and J gave up 8 bases; unmatched junction bases: 6. This CDR3 is 14 amino acids long. Regarding the study as a whole: A denser population of T cells in blood accompanied longer overall survival. One tumor region alone was sequenced, and heterogeneity therefore remains possible. Paired adjacent lung recovered a median about 61 of the top 100 tumor clones.

As to this clone: Its specificity is not known.

V is TRBV29-1 and J is TRBJ2-3; 10 nucleotides agree with TRBD1. Sequencing was performed on lung tumor tissue, taken before any cancer treatment. This TCR was sampled from an older female donor with stage III squamous cell lung carcinoma. The CDR3 is CSVEGQGAQGTQYF. CDR3 nucleotides: TGCAGCGTTGAAGGACAGGGGGCGCAAGGTACGCAGTATTTT.